This T cell receptor (beta chain) comes out of a study of T cells in women clearing cervical HPV infection. Study-wide findings and caveats: Repertoire richness, not evenness, was significantly elevated in CIN3+ cases versus controls.

All participants had a single incident cervical HPV16 infection, and prevalent HPV16 infections were excluded. The repertoire was sequenced with immunoSEQ multiplex PCR; TCRdb's copy has only in-frame clones and lacks some. The table counts around 16,000 clones; around 6.7% lies in the top ten. A word on this clone: Its specificity is not known. Read sequence stops 3 residues before the CDR3 end, and the germline J gene provides the missing end.

V was clipped by 5 bases and J by 3 bases, with 11 bases between them. Germline CDR1 SGHTA, CDR2 FQGNSA. The CDR3 sequence is 14 residues long. The chain uses TRBV7-2 and TRBJ1-3, with a weak D call TRBD1 (5 bases). This TCR was sampled from a woman aged 18 to 75 with a cervical HPV16 infection that either progressed to CIN3+ or cleared (not recorded which). The source material was blood buffy coat. CDR3 sequence reads: CASSKTDYGNTIYF. The part of the CDR3 DNA that was read is TGTGCCAGCAGCAAGACAGATTATGGAAACACC. The entire variable domain, with the rest obtained from reference TRBV7-2 and TRBJ1-3, is as follows: GAGVSQSPSNKVTEKGKDVELRCDPISGHTALYWYRQSLGQGLEFLIYFQGNSAPDKSGLPSDRFSAERTGGSVSTLTIQRTQQEDSAVYLCASSKTDYGNTIYFGEGSWLTVV.